These 19 T cell receptor beta chains were all obtained from the same sample, sequenced in a study of human T cells and chemical hapten exposure. Noted time point: patch test 3, about 24 weeks after DPC sensitization. Treatment specified: therapeutic diphenylcyclopropenone sensitization with weekly scalp DPC. TCRdb re-called the RACE reads with MiXCR, one entry per CDR3 protein. This sample yields more than 45,000 distinct CDR3 sequences, of which under 15% are seen a single time; roughly 2.3% belongs to the top ten. Specimen: whole blood, collected in connection with sensitization to the hapten diphenylcyclopropenone (DPC). Every receptor here comes from a man between 25 and 39 years old with alopecia areata. Some clones in this sample may be carry-over from other donors' samples.

The V and J genes are TRBV29-1 and TRBJ1-1; a weak D match, TRBD1 (5 bases). V lost 4 bases and J lost 0, with 12 bases in between. Germline CDR1 SQVTM, CDR2 ANQGSEA. The CDR3 runs 14 residues. The CDR3 sequence is CSVGGLHLNTEAFF. The CDR3 coding sequence is TGCAGCGTTGGGGGACTTCATTTGAACACTGAAGCTTTCTTT.

This chain uses TRBV11-1 with TRBJ2-1, with no clear D. CDR3 size: 15 residues. Deletions cut 5 bases from V and 0 bases from J, with 11 bases between. CDR1 is SGHAT and CDR2 is FQDESV in the germline V gene (reference sequence). The CDR3 loop is CASSPNNYSYNEQFF. DNA for the CDR3: TGTGCCAGCAGCCCAAATAACTACTCCTACAATGAGCAGTTCTTC.

This clonotype was counted at least ten times. The CDR3 nucleotides read TGTGCCAGCCCAGCAGGACCACACACTGAAGCTTTCTTT. It codes for CASPAGPHTEAFF. This sequence joins TRBV6-6 and TRBJ1-1; D gene unclear. Germline values: CDR1 MNHNY, CDR2 SVGAGI (reference sequence). The CDR3 spans 13 residues. The germline V and J ends were trimmed by 8 bases and 3 bases, with 13 bases remaining between them.

The chain couples TRBV2 to TRBJ2-5; possibly TRBD2 for D (5 bases). CDR3 length equals 12 residues. Germline V lookup: CDR1 SNHLY, CDR2 FYNNEI. V was clipped by 8 bases and J by 3 bases, with 10 bases between them. This CDR3 reads CASGLLKETQYF. For the CDR3, the DNA is TGTGCCAGCGGACTCCTTAAAGAGACCCAGTACTTC.

In this sample, this clonotype turned up a few times. V gene TRBV15 combines with J gene TRBJ2-7; possibly TRBD1 for D (7 bases). The V end was cut by 2 bases, the J end by 5 bases, with 13 bases between. Germline lookup yields CDR1 LNHNV and CDR2 YYDKDF (reference sequence). CDR3 length: 14 residues. The CDR3 is CATSRNRGGDEQYF. CDR3 DNA sequence: TGTGCCACCAGCAGAAACAGGGGAGGCGACGAGCAGTACTTC.

This chain joins TRBV20-1 and TRBJ1-1; D is unresolved. The germline CDR1 and CDR2 sequences are DFQATT and SNEGSKA (reference sequence). This CDR3 spans 10 amino acids. V was shortened by 5 bases and J by 3 bases, with 4 bases between the two germline ends. CDR3 bases: TGCAGTGCTTGGGACACTGAAGCTTTCTTT. It specifies CSAWDTEAFF.

This clonotype came up a few times. The chain employs TRBV27 and TRBJ2-3, with a possible D match to TRBD2 (6 bases). Germline lookup yields CDR1 MNHEY and CDR2 SMNVEV (reference sequence). The V and J ends lost 8 bases and 2 bases respectively, with 17 bases between them. The CDR3 spans 15 residues. In DNA, the CDR3 is TGTGCCAGCGGCGGGGTTGGACTGCCCACAGATACGCAGTATTTT. The encoded protein is CASGGVGLPTDTQYF.

At least ten counts were recorded for this clonotype. The chain carries TRBV12-3 or TRBV12-4 and TRBJ2-3, with a possible D match to TRBD1 (5 bases). The CDR3 loop spans 13 amino acids. V dropped 3 bases and J dropped 4 bases, with 8 bases sitting between them. CDR3 sequence (DNA): TGTGCCAGCAGTTTTTCAGGGCCAGATACGCAGTATTTT. It translates to CASSFSGPDTQYF.

About this clonotype itself: Since a much larger clone is just one base distant, this may be a read error. This chain uses TRBV4-3 with TRBJ2-3; TRBD1 is a possible D gene (6 bases). The V gene lost 0 bases and the J gene lost 5 bases, with 21 bases spanning the gap. CDR1 and CDR2 (germline): LGHNA, YSLEER. This CDR3 is built from 18 residues. DNA for the CDR3: TGCGCCAGCAGCCAAGATCCGGCGGCAGGGGTTGGCATAGATACGCAGTATTTT. As protein: CASSQDPAAGVGIDTQYF.

The chain joins TRBV2 to TRBJ1-1; possible D gene TRBD1, 5 bases. Germline V gene sequence: CDR1 SNHLY, CDR2 FYNNEI. Trimming shortened V by 4 bases and J by 11 bases, and 17 bases separated the two germline ends. The CDR3 sequence is 13 residues long. The CDR3 nucleotides are TGTGCCAGCAGTGTAAGAGGGGCGGTTAGCGCTTTCTTT. It translates to CASSVRGAVSAFF.

This clonotype was observed at least ten times. The gene calls are TRBV6-5 and TRBJ1-6; 9 bases agree with TRBD1. V gave up 6 bases and J gave up 11 bases; unmatched junction bases: 11. From germline, CDR1 is MNHEY and CDR2 SVGAGI. This CDR3 is 15 amino acids long. CDR3 loop: CASRRDRAFDAPLHF. The DNA for the CDR3 is TGTGCCAGCAGACGGGACAGGGCATTCGATGCACCCCTCCACTTT.

This clonotype was observed at least ten times. The rearrangement uses TRBV7-9 and TRBJ2-7; either TRBD1 or TRBD2 may supply D (5 bases each). The V and J ends lost 5 bases and 5 bases respectively, with 10 bases between them. From germline, CDR1 is SEHNR and CDR2 FQNEAQ (reference sequence). This CDR3 spans 12 amino acids. CDR3 loop: CASSPGTDEQYF. DNA for the CDR3: TGTGCCAGCAGCCCCGGGACGGACGAGCAGTACTTC.

The V gene is TRBV5-1, the J gene TRBJ1-1; the D is unclear. Per germline, CDR1 SGHRS and CDR2 YFSETQ. The CDR3 has 14 residues. V was cut by 0 bases and J by 1 base, with 7 bases left in between. This CDR3 is CASSLAAGNTEAFF. The CDR3 nucleotides are TGCGCCAGCAGCTTGGCCGCCGGGAACACTGAAGCTTTCTTT.

This clonotype was observed a few times. The chain employs TRBV29-1 and TRBJ1-1; TRBD1 is a possible D gene (5 bases). Trimming removed 7 bases at V and 1 base at J, with 13 bases between. Germline V gene data show CDR1 as SQVTM and CDR2 as ANQGSEA. The CDR3 runs to 13 residues. CDR3 sequence (DNA): TGCAGCGGGCGGGACGGAAGGAACACTGAAGCTTTCTTT. It specifies CSGRDGRNTEAFF.

The table lists this clonotype with a few counts. The chain employs TRBV6-2 or TRBV6-3 and TRBJ2-1; TRBD2 aligns across 11 bases. CDR1 and CDR2 (germline): MNHEY, SVGEGT. This CDR3 region has 14 residues. V was clipped by 5 bases and J by 4 bases; unmatched bases: 1. The CDR3 nucleotides read TGTGCCAGCAGTCGACTAGCGGGATACAATGAGCAGTTCTTC. Its protein product is CASSRLAGYNEQFF.

CDR3 nucleotide sequence: TGCAGCGTAAATGAGGCGCGGTATGGCTACACCTTC. Its protein product is CSVNEARYGYTF. This sequence joins TRBV29-1 and TRBJ1-2; D is unresolved. This CDR3 is 12 amino acids long. CDR1 is SQVTM, CDR2 ANQGSEA, per germline. V was pared by 6 bases and J by 5 bases, with 13 bases between. Complete variable domain (other parts from reference TRBV29-1 and TRBJ1-2): SAVISQKPSRDICQRGTSLTIQCQVDSQVTMMFWYRQQPGQSLTLIATANQGSEATYESGFVIDKFPISRPNLTFSTLTVSNMSPEDSSIYLCSVNEARYGYTFGSGTRLTVV.

Many counts were recorded for this clonotype. This chain connects TRBV27 to TRBJ1-5; 7 nucleotides match TRBD1. Trimming took 3 bases from V and 2 from J; bases not matched to a gene: 4. Per germline, CDR1 MNHEY and CDR2 SMNVEV (reference sequence). The CDR3 totals 15 residues. The CDR3 DNA reads TGTGCCAGCAGTTTGGAGGGGGCGGGCAATCAGCCCCAGCATTTT. It translates to CASSLEGAGNQPQHF.

This clonotype was observed many times. This chain connects TRBV20-1 to TRBJ2-7; D gene ambiguous. Germline lookup yields CDR1 DFQATT and CDR2 SNEGSKA (reference sequence). The V end was cut by 8 bases, the J end by 3 bases, with 14 bases between. This CDR3 region has 12 residues. CDR3 sequence reads: CSPRRTLYEQYF. CDR3 sequence (DNA): TGCAGTCCTCGAAGAACCCTCTACGAGCAGTACTTC.

A few counts support this clonotype. The V call is TRBV15, the J call TRBJ1-2; TRBD1 is a possible D gene (5 bases). The CDR3 covers 15 residues. V shed 0 bases and J shed 4 bases, with 12 bases lying between them. From germline, CDR1 is LNHNV and CDR2 YYDKDF (reference sequence). The CDR3 is CATSRDPAGSYGYTF. The CDR3 DNA is TGTGCCACCAGCAGAGATCCCGCAGGGAGCTATGGCTACACCTTC.